This paragraph covers one T cell receptor (beta chain) sequence. In the original workflow: Estimation of nucleated cell counts relied on the amplification of reference gene primers. Profiling relied on immunoSEQ multiplex PCR, and the TCRdb table lists in-frame clones only, not all of them. The D gene and trimming were derived from the DNA, and the V and J assignments and clone size from that table. The sample consists of fewer than 300,000 clones, around 83% of them appearing once. Germline V gene sequence: CDR1 MNHEY, CDR2 SMNVEV (reference sequence). The CDR3 is made up of 14 amino acids. The V end was cut by 3 bases, the J end by 1 base, with 9 bases between. This specimen belongs to a study of blood T cell repertoires in COVID-19. Study at large: Whether acute or convalescent, the COVID-19 samples came from the United States, Italy and Spain. From T cells, B-cell-depleted T cells, or PBMCs came the material, which was cDNA or gDNA.

The gene calls are TRBV27 and TRBJ2-5; D might be TRBD1 (5 bases). This clonotype was sampled from an elderly man with acute or convalescent COVID-19. Sequenced input: peripheral blood. The CDR3 loop is CASSFVQGQETQYF. As DNA, the CDR3 is TGTGCCAGCAGTTTTGTCCAGGGCCAAGAGACCCAGTACTTC.